The 17 T cell receptor beta chains presented below share a single source sample, sequenced in a study of T cells after yellow fever vaccination. A single record per CDR3 protein comes from TCRdb applying MiXCR to the 5' RACE reads. The data show a few hundred thousand distinct CDR3 sequences, about 19% seen once. Sample: PBMCs, taken before the yellow fever booster vaccination. Every receptor here comes from a man aged 18 to 30 who received the YFV17D yellow fever vaccine.

This clonotype was detected only a few times. V and J are TRBV12-3 or TRBV12-4 and TRBJ2-2; 10 bases line up with TRBD2. V lost 3 bases, J lost 0 bases, and 4 bases stayed unmatched. This CDR3 comprises 17 residues. The CDR3, as DNA: TGTGCCAGCAGTTTTATTCTAGCGGGGGCGAACACCGGGGAGCTGTTTTTT. This sequence encodes CASSFILAGANTGELFF.

The chain employs TRBV5-1 and TRBJ1-1, with D uncertain. V was shortened by 0 bases and J by 7 bases, with 16 bases between the two germline ends. This CDR3 comprises 15 residues. Germline-derived CDR1 and CDR2 are SGHRS and YFSETQ. CDR3 coding DNA: TGCGCCAGCAGCTTGGGCGGCGGCAGCCTTATTGAAGCTTTCTTT. Its translation is CASSLGGGSLIEAFF.

The chain combines TRBV20-1 with TRBJ2-4; the match to TRBD1 covers 9 bases. Germline trimming cut 0 bases from V and 13 bases from J; bases unmatched to any gene: 19. The CDR3 covers 17 residues. From germline, CDR1 is DFQATT and CDR2 SNEGSKA (reference sequence). Written as DNA, the CDR3 is TGCAGTGCTAGAGATGAATCGGGACAGGGAAGAAGAAGGGACCAGTACTTC. Protein sequence: CSARDESGQGRRRDQYF.

The chain links TRBV7-9 to TRBJ2-1; 8 bases line up with TRBD2. Trimming cost V 1 base and J 7 bases; bases outside gene matches: 9. Germline V gene sequence: CDR1 SEHNR, CDR2 FQNEAQ (reference sequence). The CDR3 is made up of 16 amino acids. The CDR3 spells CASSLVSAGDYNEQFF. The DNA for the CDR3 is TGTGCCAGCAGCTTAGTTTCAGCGGGGGACTATAATGAGCAGTTCTTC.

The chain uses TRBV6-5 and TRBJ1-1; possibly TRBD1 for D (5 bases). This CDR3 contains 15 residues. Germline CDR1 and CDR2: MNHEY and SVGAGI. The germline V and J ends were trimmed by 5 bases and 7 bases, with 20 bases remaining between them. The CDR3 reads CASSQDGGTGGEAFF. The CDR3 DNA reads as TGTGCCAGCAGTCAGGACGGGGGGACTGGGGGTGAAGCTTTCTTT.

The chain combines TRBV28 with TRBJ2-1, with a weak D call TRBD2 (6 bases). Trimming pared 6 bases from V and 0 bases from J, leaving 12 bases between. This CDR3 is built from 15 residues. Germline assignment: CDR1 MDHEN and CDR2 SYDVKM. The CDR3 bases are TGTGCCAGCAGGGTGGCGGGGAGCTCCTACAATGAGCAGTTCTTC. It codes for CASRVAGSSYNEQFF.

This clonotype was counted only a few times. The chain carries TRBV12-3 or TRBV12-4 and TRBJ1-5, with 9 nucleotides matching TRBD1. V lost 6 bases, J lost 4 bases, and 7 bases stayed unmatched. This CDR3 spans 15 amino acids. The CDR3 region has the DNA TGTGCCAGCAGCAACACAGGGGGCAGGAATCAGCCCCAGCATTTT. As protein: CASSNTGGRNQPQHF.

This clonotype was seen a few times. V gene TRBV20-1 combines with J gene TRBJ2-7; D might be TRBD2 (6 bases). CDR3 length equals 13 residues. Germline-derived CDR1 and CDR2 are DFQATT and SNEGSKA (reference sequence). V lost 5 bases, J lost 0 bases, and 11 bases lay in between. CDR3 bases: TGCAGTGCTCTAATAGCGGACTCCTACGAGCAGTACTTC. This gives the protein CSALIADSYEQYF.

V and J are TRBV6-5 and TRBJ1-1, with TRBD1 as a possible D gene (5 bases). The CDR3 contains 15 residues. CDR1 and CDR2 (germline): MNHEY, SVGAGI. V dropped 2 bases and J dropped 2 bases, with 12 bases sitting between them. CDR3 loop: CASSYAGPSNTEAFF. CDR3 DNA: TGTGCCAGCAGTTACGCGGGACCGTCAAACACTGAAGCTTTCTTT.

The rearrangement links TRBV7-2 to TRBJ1-2; tentative D call: TRBD1 (6 bases). Between the trimmed V and J ends, which lost 6 bases and 0 bases, there was a span of 8 bases. Germline V lookup: CDR1 SGHTA, CDR2 FQGNSA. The CDR3 length is 13 residues. CDR3 region: CASSRTANYGYTF. The CDR3 DNA reads TGTGCCAGCAGTAGGACAGCTAACTATGGCTACACCTTC.

V gene TRBV4-3 combines with J gene TRBJ1-2; maybe TRBD1 (5 bases). Germline V CDR1 and CDR2: LGHNA, YSLEER. Trimming removed 3 bases from V and 3 bases from J, with 14 bases in between. There are 15 residues in the CDR3. CDR3 DNA: TGCGCCAGCAGCCAGGAACCGGGACCCGACTATGGCTACACCTTC. It yields the protein CASSQEPGPDYGYTF.

The rearrangement links TRBV29-1 to TRBJ2-7, with D perhaps matching TRBD1 (5 bases). V lost 7 bases to trimming and J lost 3 bases, with 16 bases between them. The CDR3 loop spans 13 amino acids. The germline CDR1 and CDR2 sequences are SQVTM and ANQGSEA. The chain's CDR3 is CSAVRQGIYEQYF. The CDR3 bases are TGCAGCGCCGTGCGGCAGGGCATCTACGAGCAGTACTTC.

This chain joins TRBV27 and TRBJ2-2; D is possibly TRBD2 (7 bases). The CDR3 is made up of 15 amino acids. The germline V gene encodes CDR1 MNHEY and CDR2 SMNVEV (reference sequence). The V and J ends lost 6 bases and 2 bases respectively, with 13 bases between them. Here the CDR3 reads CASRGGARNTGELFF. The CDR3 DNA reads as TGTGCCAGCAGAGGGGGGGCTCGAAACACCGGGGAGCTGTTTTTT.

This clonotype was picked up a small number of times. The V and J genes are TRBV7-8 and TRBJ1-6; D may be TRBD1 (5 bases). The V and J ends lost 6 bases and 6 bases respectively, with 9 bases between them. This CDR3 is 13 amino acids long. Germline values: CDR1 SGHVS, CDR2 FQNEAQ. CDR3 sequence (DNA): TGTGCCAGCAGTCAGGGACGTAATTCACCCCTCCACTTT. Amino acids: CASSQGRNSPLHF.

The chain has TRBV20-1 and TRBJ2-1; a possible D gene is TRBD1 (6 bases). CDR1 and CDR2 from the germline V gene are DFQATT and SNEGSKA (reference sequence). Trimming cost V 3 bases and J 8 bases, with 14 bases left between them. The CDR3 is 13 residues long. The CDR3 is CSASDRREDEQFF. The CDR3 nucleotides read TGCAGTGCTAGCGACAGGCGTGAGGATGAGCAGTTCTTC.

The chain links TRBV7-2 to TRBJ2-3; D not resolved. The CDR3 length is 14 residues. Germline V gives CDR1 SGHTA, CDR2 FQGNSA. V lost 0 bases and J lost 3, with 7 bases in between. This CDR3 reads CASSLAGMTDTQYF. The CDR3 DNA reads TGTGCCAGCAGCTTAGCAGGGATGACAGATACGCAGTATTTT.

The chain employs TRBV7-9 and TRBJ2-5; D unresolved. Germline assignment: CDR1 SEHNR and CDR2 FQNEAQ (reference sequence). The CDR3 totals 12 residues. V lost 3 bases, J lost 4 bases, and 6 bases lay in between. The CDR3 reads CASSFSLETQYF. CDR3 in DNA: TGTGCCAGCAGCTTTTCGTTAGAGACCCAGTACTTC.